The 17 T cell receptor beta chains below come from one sample, sequenced in a study of shared clonotypes between healthy human individuals. Data came from immunoSEQ multiplex PCR; TCRdb stores just in-frame clones and leaves some out. The data contain around 600,000 clones, 98% of them seen just once; the ten biggest clones take up 0.25% to 0.35%. Positive CCR7 selection of CD45RO-negative cells yielded the naive CD8 cells, and terminally differentiated effector memory CD45RA+ cells were excluded. Input material: naive CD8+ T cells sorted from blood. The source is a man aged 25 to 45 in good health.

The gene calls are TRBV7-9 and TRBJ1-1; TRBD1 might be the D (5 bases). The CDR3 length is 14 residues. V was cut by 1 base and J by 7 bases, with 13 bases left in between. Looked up from germline, CDR1 is SEHNR and CDR2 is FQNEAQ (reference sequence). DNA of the CDR3: TGTGCCAGCAGCTTAGTATCCCGGGGGTTTGAAGCTTTCTTT. Protein: CASSLVSRGFEAFF.

The genes are TRBV29-1 and TRBJ1-2; a possible D gene is TRBD1 (6 bases). Germline V gene sequence: CDR1 SQVTM, CDR2 ANQGSEA. The CDR3 contains 14 residues. V shed 4 bases and J shed 4 bases, with 16 bases lying between them. DNA of the CDR3: TGCAGCGTTGTGTTCGGGGGGGGCGCCTATGGCTACACCTTC. Translated, it gives CSVVFGGGAYGYTF.

The chain is built from TRBV11-2 and TRBJ2-7, with 8 bases matching TRBD1. Trimming took 1 base from V and 6 from J; bases not matched to a gene: 14. CDR1 and CDR2 (germline): SGHAT, FQNNGV. The CDR3 sequence is 17 residues long. As DNA, the CDR3 is TGTGCCAGCAGCTTAGGAACCCGGGACAGGAGTGATCGCGAGCAGTACTTC. Translation: CASSLGTRDRSDREQYF. Supplemented by reference TRBV11-2 and TRBJ2-7, the full variable domain reads EAGVAQSPRYKIIEKRQSVAFWCNPISGHATLYWYQQILGQGPKLLIQFQNNGVVDDSQLPKDRFSAERLKGVDSTLKIQPAKLEDSAVYLCASSLGTRDRSDREQYFGPGTRLTVT.

This clone was detected once. The chain is built from TRBV29-1 and TRBJ1-1; no clear D gene. The CDR3 is 14 amino acids. Germline CDR1 SQVTM, CDR2 ANQGSEA. Trimming took 2 bases from V and 2 from J, leaving 12 bases between them. In DNA, the CDR3 is TGCAGCGTTGAATCGGTTATACAAAACACTGAAGCTTTCTTT. Its protein is CSVESVIQNTEAFF.

V and J are TRBV6-5 and TRBJ2-7, with a weak D call TRBD2 (5 bases). V lost 2 bases and J 3 bases, leaving 11 bases between the germline ends. The CDR3 has 14 amino acids. Germline V gene lookup returns CDR1 MNHEY and CDR2 SVGAGI. CDR3: CASSYEGGLYEQYF. DNA for the CDR3: TGTGCCAGCAGTTACGAGGGCGGTCTCTACGAGCAGTACTTC.

The genes are TRBV7-6 and TRBJ1-2; 7 nucleotides align to TRBD1. CDR3 length: 14 amino acids. CDR1 is SGHVS, CDR2 FNYEAQ, per germline. With 2 bases clipped from V and 8 bases from J, the junction kept 8 bases outside the gene matches. The CDR3 here is CASSLPGGLGGYTF. The CDR3 nucleotides read TGTGCCAGCAGCTTACCAGGGGGGTTGGGAGGCTACACCTTC.

The V gene is TRBV7-9, the J gene TRBJ2-1, with TRBD1 matching 10 bases. J was trimmed by 3 bases and V by 5 bases; bases with no gene match: 7. This CDR3 spans 16 amino acids. The germline CDR1 and CDR2 sequences are SEHNR and FQNEAQ (reference sequence). DNA of the CDR3: TGTGCCAGCAGCCCAGAGGGGACAGGGGTCTACAATGAGCAGTTCTTC. Translation gives CASSPEGTGVYNEQFF.

The J gene is TRBJ1-2, the V gene TRBV27, with a weak D call TRBD1 (5 bases). V gave up 2 bases and J gave up 7 bases, with 14 bases separating them. The CDR3 contains 14 residues. Germline V lookup: CDR1 MNHEY, CDR2 SMNVEV (reference sequence). This chain's CDR3 is CASSLRGSPSGYTF. DNA of the CDR3: TGTGCCAGCAGTTTAAGGGGCAGCCCCTCTGGCTACACCTTC.

The gene calls are TRBV15 and TRBJ2-7, with TRBD1 matching over 11 bases. CDR1 is LNHNV, CDR2 YYDKDF, per germline (reference sequence). The CDR3 runs 17 residues. The V and J ends lost 0 bases and 2 bases, in that order; junction bases with no gene match: 6. The CDR3 protein is CATSRERGTGGTYEQYF. The CDR3 DNA reads as TGTGCCACCAGCAGAGAAAGGGGGACAGGGGGAACCTACGAGCAGTACTTC.

V is TRBV10-3 and J is TRBJ1-5; unclear D gene. V was cut by 6 bases and J by 7 bases, with 13 bases left in between. CDR1 is ENHRY, CDR2 SYGVKD, per germline. The CDR3 runs to 13 residues. CDR3 DNA: TGTGCCATCAGCGTGGAGGTACGGCAGCCCCAGCATTTT. Its protein product is CAISVEVRQPQHF.

This sequence joins TRBV4-1 and TRBJ2-1, with D tentatively TRBD1 (5 bases). Germline CDR1 reads MGHRA; CDR2 reads YSYEKL. There are 16 residues in the CDR3. Trimming took off 3 bases at V and 3 bases at J, with 15 bases between the two ends. CDR3 residues: CASSQKLGDYYNEQFF. CDR3 nucleotide sequence: TGCGCCAGCAGCCAGAAGCTAGGGGATTACTACAATGAGCAGTTCTTC.

The genes are TRBV25-1 and TRBJ2-1, with 8 bases identical to TRBD2. Germline CDR1 reads MGHDK; CDR2 reads SYGVNS. Trimming at V came to 1 base and at J to 10 bases, leaving 3 bases not matched to a gene. This CDR3 spans 13 amino acids. This CDR3 reads CASSEWAGGEQFF. The CDR3 nucleotides read TGTGCCAGCAGTGAATGGGCGGGGGGCGAGCAGTTCTTC.

The chain joins TRBV7-6 to TRBJ2-7; D might be TRBD1 or TRBD2, each matching 5 bases. The V gene's germline CDR1 is SGHVS and CDR2 FNYEAQ. Deletions cut 3 bases from V and 5 bases from J, with 17 bases between. The CDR3 consists of 15 residues. CDR3 sequence reads: CASSLTGTGGNEQYF. CDR3 nucleotide sequence: TGTGCCAGCAGCTTGACCGGGACGGGTGGGAACGAGCAGTACTTC. The whole variable domain, filled in from reference TRBV7-6 and TRBJ2-7, reads GAGVSQSPRYKVTKRGQDVALRCDPISGHVSLYWYRQALGQGPEFLTYFNYEAQQDKSGLPNDRFSAERPEGSISTLTIQRTEQRDSAMYRCASSLTGTGGNEQYFGPGTRLTVT.

V usage is TRBV5-1 and J usage is TRBJ2-1; 12 nucleotides match TRBD2. Per the germline V gene, CDR1 is SGHRS and CDR2 is YFSETQ. This CDR3 contains 17 residues. Unmatched junction bases numbered 13, after V lost 2 bases and J lost 10 bases. Written as DNA, the CDR3 is TGCGCCAGCAGCTTCGAGCTAGCGGGAGGGACCGGTATGGAGCAGTTCTTC. Protein: CASSFELAGGTGMEQFF.

In its sample, this clone was seen once. This sequence joins TRBV7-9 and TRBJ2-2, with TRBD1 as a possible D gene (5 bases). Between the trimmed V and J ends, which lost 8 bases and 4 bases, there was a span of 17 bases. This CDR3 region has 15 residues. CDR1 is SEHNR and CDR2 is FQNEAQ in the germline V gene (reference sequence). CDR3: CASCLGQGITGELFF. DNA for the CDR3: TGTGCCAGCTGCCTGGGGCAGGGAATCACCGGGGAGCTGTTTTTT. The variable domain in full, with the rest retrieved from reference TRBV7-9 and TRBJ2-2, is DTGVSQNPRHKITKRGQNVTFRCDPISEHNRLYWYRQTLGQGPEFLTYFQNEAQLEKSRLLSDRFSAERPKGSFSTLEIQRTEQGDSAMYLCASCLGQGITGELFFGEGSRLTVL.

This chain connects TRBV9 to TRBJ2-1, with D possibly TRBD2 on 6 matching bases. Trimming cost V 4 bases and J 11 bases, with 19 bases left between them. CDR1 is SGDLS and CDR2 is YYNGEE in the germline V gene. The length of the CDR3 is 14 residues. The DNA of the CDR3 is TGTGCCAGCAGCCCCCCTGGGGGGACTCCGAAGCAGTTCTTC. Its protein product is CASSPPGGTPKQFF.

This clone was detected once. The chain carries TRBV5-1 and TRBJ2-7, with 9 bases fitting TRBD1. This CDR3 comprises 14 residues. The germline V gene encodes CDR1 SGHRS and CDR2 YFSETQ. The J segment lost 4 bases and the V segment lost 5 bases, leaving 7 bases of the junction unmatched. The CDR3 region is CASSYTGGAYEQYF. As DNA, the CDR3 is TGCGCCAGCAGTTATACAGGGGGCGCTTACGAGCAGTACTTC.